The present T cell receptor beta chain was sequenced within a study of T cells after yellow fever vaccination. MiXCR, run by TCRdb on the 5' RACE reads, gives a single entry per CDR3 protein. The table shows around 610,000 distinct CDR3 sequences, with roughly 14% occurring only once. This clonotype was picked up many times. V lost 5 bases and J lost 9; bases outside the gene matches: 12. Germline CDR1 and CDR2: MDHEN and SYDVKM. The CDR3 is 15 residues long. This specimen was PBMCs, taken on the day of the yellow fever booster vaccination. The chain carries TRBV28 and TRBJ2-1; TRBD1 agrees at 8 bases. The receptor's source is a young man who received the YFV17D yellow fever vaccine. CDR3 residues: CASSPRTGFKAEQFF. In nucleotides, the CDR3 is TGTGCCAGCAGTCCCAGGACAGGGTTCAAGGCTGAGCAGTTCTTC.